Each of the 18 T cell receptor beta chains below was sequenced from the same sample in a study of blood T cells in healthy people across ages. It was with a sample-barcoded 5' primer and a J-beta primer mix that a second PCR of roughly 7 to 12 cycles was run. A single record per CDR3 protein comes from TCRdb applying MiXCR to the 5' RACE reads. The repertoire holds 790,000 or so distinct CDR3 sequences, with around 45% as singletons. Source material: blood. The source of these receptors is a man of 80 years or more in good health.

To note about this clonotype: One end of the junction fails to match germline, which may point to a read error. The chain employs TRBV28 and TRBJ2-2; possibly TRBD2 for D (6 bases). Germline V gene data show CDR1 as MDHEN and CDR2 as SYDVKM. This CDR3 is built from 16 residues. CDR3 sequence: CACSPSGSGNTGELFF. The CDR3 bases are TGTGCCTGCAGTCCCTCAGGTAGCGGGAACACCGGGGAGCTGTTTTTT.

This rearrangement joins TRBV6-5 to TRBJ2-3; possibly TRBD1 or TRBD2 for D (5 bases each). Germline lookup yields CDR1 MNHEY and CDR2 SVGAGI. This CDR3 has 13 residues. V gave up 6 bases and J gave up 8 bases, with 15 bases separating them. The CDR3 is CASRAGTPRTQYF. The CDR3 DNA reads TGTGCCAGCAGGGCCGGGACCCCTCGTACGCAGTATTTT.

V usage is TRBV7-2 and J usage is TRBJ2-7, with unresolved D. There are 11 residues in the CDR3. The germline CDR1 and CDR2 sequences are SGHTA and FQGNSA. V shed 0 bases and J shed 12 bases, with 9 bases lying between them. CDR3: CASSLARFLYF. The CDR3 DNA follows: TGTGCCAGCAGCTTAGCAAGATTTTTGTACTTC.

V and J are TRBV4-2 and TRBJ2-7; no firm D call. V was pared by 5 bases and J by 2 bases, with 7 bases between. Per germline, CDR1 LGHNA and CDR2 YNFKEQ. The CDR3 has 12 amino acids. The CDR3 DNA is TGTGCCAGCAGCGCCACTCCCTACGAGCAGTACTTC. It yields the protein CASSATPYEQYF.

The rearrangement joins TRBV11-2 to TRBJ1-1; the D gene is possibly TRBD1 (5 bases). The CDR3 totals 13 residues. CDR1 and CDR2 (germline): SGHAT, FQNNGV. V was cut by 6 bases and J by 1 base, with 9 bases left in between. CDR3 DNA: TGTGCCAGCAGGGGCAGGGCGAACACTGAAGCTTTCTTT. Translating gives CASRGRANTEAFF.

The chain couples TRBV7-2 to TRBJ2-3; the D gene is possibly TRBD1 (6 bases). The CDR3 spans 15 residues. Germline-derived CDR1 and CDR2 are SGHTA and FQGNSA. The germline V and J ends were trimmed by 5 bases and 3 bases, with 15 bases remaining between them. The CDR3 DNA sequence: TGTGCCAGCAGCGTACAGGGAAGAGAGACAGATACGCAGTATTTT. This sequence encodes CASSVQGRETDTQYF.

In nucleotides, the CDR3 is TGTGCCAGCAGCAAAGCGAGACAGGGGGTCTTGAACACTGAAGCTTTCTTT. It translates to CASSKARQGVLNTEAFF. The gene calls are TRBV3-1 and TRBJ1-1; 9 bases map to TRBD1. In germline, CDR1 is LGHDT, CDR2 YNNKEL (reference sequence). V trimming: 5 bases; J trimming: 0 bases; junction bases outside the gene matches: 10. The CDR3 runs 17 residues.

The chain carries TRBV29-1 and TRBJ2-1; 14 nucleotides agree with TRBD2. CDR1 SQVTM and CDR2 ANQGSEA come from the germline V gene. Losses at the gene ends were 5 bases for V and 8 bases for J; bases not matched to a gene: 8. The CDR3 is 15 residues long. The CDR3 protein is CSVSGTSGSRDEQFF. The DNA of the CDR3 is TGCAGCGTTTCCGGGACTAGCGGGAGTCGGGATGAGCAGTTCTTC.

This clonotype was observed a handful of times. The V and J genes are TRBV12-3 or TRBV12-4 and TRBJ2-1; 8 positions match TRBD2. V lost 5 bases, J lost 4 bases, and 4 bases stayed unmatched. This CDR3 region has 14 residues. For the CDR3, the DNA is TGTGCCAGCAGTCCGGGGGGGTTGTACAATGAGCAGTTCTTC. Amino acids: CASSPGGLYNEQFF.

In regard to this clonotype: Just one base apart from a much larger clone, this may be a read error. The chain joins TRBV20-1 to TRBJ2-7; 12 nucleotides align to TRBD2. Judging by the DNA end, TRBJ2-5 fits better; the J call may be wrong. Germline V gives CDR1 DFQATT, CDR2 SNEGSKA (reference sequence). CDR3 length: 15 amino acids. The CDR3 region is CSAHRLAGVWETQYF. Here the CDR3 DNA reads TGCAGTGCTCATCGACTAGCGGGAGTTTGGGAGACCCAGTACTTC.

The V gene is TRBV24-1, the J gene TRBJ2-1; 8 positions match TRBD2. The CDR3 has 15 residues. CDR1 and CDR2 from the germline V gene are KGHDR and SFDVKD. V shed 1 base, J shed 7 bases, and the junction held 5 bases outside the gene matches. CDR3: CATSDFDGRGNEQFF. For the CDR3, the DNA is TGTGCCACCAGTGATTTTGACGGGAGGGGGAATGAGCAGTTCTTC.

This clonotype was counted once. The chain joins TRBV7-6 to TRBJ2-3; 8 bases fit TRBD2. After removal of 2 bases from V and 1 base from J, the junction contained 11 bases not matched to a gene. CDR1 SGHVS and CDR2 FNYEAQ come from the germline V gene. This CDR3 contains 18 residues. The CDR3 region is CASSLSGGGGLGTDTQYF. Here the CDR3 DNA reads TGTGCCAGCAGCTTAAGCGGGGGTGGCGGTTTAGGCACAGATACGCAGTATTTT. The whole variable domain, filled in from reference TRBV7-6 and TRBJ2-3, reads GAGVSQSPRYKVTKRGQDVALRCDPISGHVSLYWYRQALGQGPEFLTYFNYEAQQDKSGLPNDRFSAERPEGSISTLTIQRTEQRDSAMYRCASSLSGGGGLGTDTQYFGPGTRLTVL.

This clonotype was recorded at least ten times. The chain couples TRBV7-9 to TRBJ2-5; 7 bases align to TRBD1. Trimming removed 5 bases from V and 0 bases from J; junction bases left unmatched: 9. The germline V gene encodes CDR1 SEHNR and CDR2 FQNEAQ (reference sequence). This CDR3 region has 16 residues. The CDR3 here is CASSPRQGPYQETQYF. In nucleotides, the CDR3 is TGTGCCAGCAGCCCAAGACAGGGACCGTACCAAGAGACCCAGTACTTC.

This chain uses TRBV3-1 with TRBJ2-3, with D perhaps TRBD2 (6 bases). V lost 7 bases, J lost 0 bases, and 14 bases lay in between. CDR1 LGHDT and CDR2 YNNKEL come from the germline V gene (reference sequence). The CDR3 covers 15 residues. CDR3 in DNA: TGTGCCAGCAACCCGCGGGGCGGGAGCACAGATACGCAGTATTTT. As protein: CASNPRGGSTDTQYF.

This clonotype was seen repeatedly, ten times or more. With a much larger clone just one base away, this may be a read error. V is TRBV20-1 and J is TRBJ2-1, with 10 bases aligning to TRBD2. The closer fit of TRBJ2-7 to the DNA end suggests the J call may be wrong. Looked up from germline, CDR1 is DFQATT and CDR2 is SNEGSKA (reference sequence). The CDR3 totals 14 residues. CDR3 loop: CSVLAGGLYNEQYF. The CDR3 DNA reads TGCAGTGTTTTAGCGGGAGGTCTCTACAATGAGCAGTACTTC.

The CDR3 DNA follows: TGTGCCATCAGTGAAGGGGATAGCTCCTACGAGCAGTACTTC. Translating gives CAISEGDSSYEQYF. The V gene is TRBV10-3, the J gene TRBJ2-7; the D gene is possibly TRBD1 (5 bases). There are 14 residues in the CDR3. V was clipped by 3 bases and J by 0 bases, with 9 bases between them. The germline CDR1 and CDR2 sequences are ENHRY and SYGVKD.

The CDR3 loop is CASRRLAGNENEQFF. CDR3 nucleotide sequence: TGTGCCAGCAGGAGACTAGCGGGAAATGAGAATGAGCAGTTCTTC. The chain is built from TRBV14 and TRBJ2-1; TRBD2 agrees at 11 bases. Germline values: CDR1 SGHDN, CDR2 FVKESK. Trimming took 6 bases from V and 7 from J; bases not matched to a gene: 8. The CDR3 runs 15 residues.

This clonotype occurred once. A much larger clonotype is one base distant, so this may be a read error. The DNA of the CDR3 is TGTGCCACCAGCGGGGAAAGTGGCAGCACCGGGGAGCTGTTTTTT. Translation gives CATSGESGSTGELFF. The genes are TRBV15 and TRBJ2-2; D remains ambiguous. The length of the CDR3 is 15 residues. Per germline, CDR1 LNHNV and CDR2 YYDKDF (reference sequence). V shed 5 bases and J shed 4 bases, with 14 bases lying between them. Filled out from reference TRBV15 and TRBJ2-2, the complete variable domain reads DAMVIQNPRYQVTQFGKPVTLSCSQTLNHNVMYWYQQKSSQAPKLLFHYYDKDFNNEADTPDNFQSRRPNTSFCFLDIRSPGLGDTAMYLCATSGESGSTGELFFGEGSRLTVL.